This TCR beta chain was captured in a study of OX40 agonist ivuxolimab in advanced cancers. Study overall: Patients with prior anti-PD-1, anti-PD-L1 or anti-CTLA-4 therapy were eligible; 40% had some. Study-wide results and limits: Mean expanded clone counts were higher in CD8+ than CD4+ T cells. Relatively little clonal expansion, among the lowest observed, appeared in partial responders at 0.1-3.0 mg/kg.

V was clipped by 7 bases and J by 10 bases; unmatched bases: 12. Looked up from germline, CDR1 is SEHNR and CDR2 is FQNEAQ (reference sequence). The CDR3 runs to 15 residues. Profiling relied on immunoSEQ multiplex PCR, and the TCRdb table lists in-frame clones only, not all of them. The table has roughly 83,000 clones, about 88% seen once; the top ten hold under 7.5%. As concerns this clone: Its antigen is not identified.

The source was CD4+ or CD8+ T cells sorted from blood, collected in a trial of the OX40 agonist ivuxolimab. The chain combines TRBV7-9 with TRBJ2-5; 13 bases align to TRBD2. The source of this sequence is an adult with an advanced solid tumor such as melanoma, head and neck, liver or kidney cancer. The CDR3 DNA reads as TGTGCCAGCACCCGGGGGACTAGCGGGGCCTGGGGCCAGTACTTC. It specifies CASTRGTSGAWGQYF.